A single sample is the source of the 7 T cell receptor beta chains below, sequenced in a study of T cells after yellow fever vaccination. Each CDR3 protein is one row after TCRdb ran MiXCR on the 5' RACE reads. The sample lists more than 350,000 distinct CDR3 sequences; roughly 10% were seen once. The source was PBMCs, collected on the day of the first yellow fever vaccination. These receptors were collected from a man aged 18 to 35 who received the YFV17D yellow fever vaccine.

This clonotype was detected only a few times. The chain links TRBV6-2 or TRBV6-3 to TRBJ2-1; D gene ambiguous. This CDR3 has 15 residues. V lost 2 bases, J lost 4 bases, and 12 bases lay in between. Germline values: CDR1 MNHEY, CDR2 SVGEGT. Here the CDR3 DNA reads TGTGCCAGCAGTTACCGGGCAGCCCAATACAATGAGCAGTTCTTC. It codes for CASSYRAAQYNEQFF.

The chain couples TRBV29-1 to TRBJ1-3; 9 nucleotides agree with TRBD1. The CDR3 sequence is 15 residues long. Per the germline V gene, CDR1 is SQVTM and CDR2 is ANQGSEA. The V gene end was trimmed by 2 bases and the J gene end by 1 base; junction bases not matched to a gene: 3. CDR3 protein: CSVEWTGASGNTIYF. The CDR3 DNA reads as TGCAGCGTTGAATGGACAGGGGCATCTGGAAACACCATATATTTT.

This chain uses TRBV12-3 or TRBV12-4 with TRBJ1-3, with unresolved D. Trimming cost V 3 bases and J 9 bases, with 18 bases left between them. CDR3 length: 15 residues. The CDR3 loop reads CASSLHPLGLGTIYF. In DNA form, the CDR3 reads TGTGCCAGCAGTTTGCATCCATTGGGTTTGGGCACCATATATTTT.

In its sample, this clonotype was seen a few times. The rearrangement links TRBV7-2 to TRBJ2-3; D tentatively reads TRBD1 or TRBD2 (6 bases each). V lost 6 bases and J lost 8, with 12 bases in between. CDR3 size: 12 residues. Looked up from germline, CDR1 is SGHTA and CDR2 is FQGNSA. The CDR3, as DNA: TGTGCCAGCAGTCCGGGGGCCTCTACGCAGTATTTT. Encoded protein: CASSPGASTQYF.

The chain carries TRBV28 and TRBJ2-7; 7 bases line up with TRBD1. This CDR3 spans 14 amino acids. The junction had 7 bases not matched to a gene; V was cut back by 5 bases and J by 3 bases. Germline CDR1 reads MDHEN; CDR2 reads SYDVKM. CDR3 region: CASSEGTDYYEQYV. Here the CDR3 DNA reads TGTGCCAGCAGTGAAGGGACAGATTACTACGAGCAGTACGTC.

V and J are TRBV2 and TRBJ2-7; possible D gene TRBD1, 6 bases. The germline V gene has CDR1 SNHLY and CDR2 FYNNEI. The CDR3 consists of 13 residues. V was shortened by 9 bases and J by 1 base, with 13 bases between the two germline ends. The CDR3 nucleotides read TGTGCCAGTCACAGCGGACAGTCCTACGAGCAGTACGTC. Translating it yields CASHSGQSYEQYV.

This rearrangement joins TRBV6-5 to TRBJ1-5; weak D call: TRBD1 (6 bases). Germline assignment: CDR1 MNHEY and CDR2 SVGAGI. This CDR3 comprises 15 residues. Trimming removed 0 bases at V and 7 bases at J, with 13 bases between. The chain's CDR3 is CASSYSGGPGQPQHF. The CDR3, as DNA: TGTGCCAGCAGTTACTCGGGGGGGCCGGGGCAGCCCCAGCATTTT.